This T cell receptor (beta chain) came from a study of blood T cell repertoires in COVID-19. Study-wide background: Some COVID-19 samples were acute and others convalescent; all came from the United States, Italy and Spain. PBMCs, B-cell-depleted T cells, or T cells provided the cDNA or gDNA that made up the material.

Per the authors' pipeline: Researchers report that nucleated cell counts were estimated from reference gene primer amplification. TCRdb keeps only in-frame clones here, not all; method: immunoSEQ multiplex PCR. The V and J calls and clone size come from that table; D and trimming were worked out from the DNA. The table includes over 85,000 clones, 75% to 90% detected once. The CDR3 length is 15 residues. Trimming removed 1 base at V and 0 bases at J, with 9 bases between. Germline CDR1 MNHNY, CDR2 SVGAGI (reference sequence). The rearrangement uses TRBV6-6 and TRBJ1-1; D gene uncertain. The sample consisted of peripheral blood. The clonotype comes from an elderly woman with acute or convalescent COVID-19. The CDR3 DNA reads TGTGCCAGCAGTTACTTGACGGGAATGAACACTGAAGCTTTCTTT. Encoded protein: CASSYLTGMNTEAFF.